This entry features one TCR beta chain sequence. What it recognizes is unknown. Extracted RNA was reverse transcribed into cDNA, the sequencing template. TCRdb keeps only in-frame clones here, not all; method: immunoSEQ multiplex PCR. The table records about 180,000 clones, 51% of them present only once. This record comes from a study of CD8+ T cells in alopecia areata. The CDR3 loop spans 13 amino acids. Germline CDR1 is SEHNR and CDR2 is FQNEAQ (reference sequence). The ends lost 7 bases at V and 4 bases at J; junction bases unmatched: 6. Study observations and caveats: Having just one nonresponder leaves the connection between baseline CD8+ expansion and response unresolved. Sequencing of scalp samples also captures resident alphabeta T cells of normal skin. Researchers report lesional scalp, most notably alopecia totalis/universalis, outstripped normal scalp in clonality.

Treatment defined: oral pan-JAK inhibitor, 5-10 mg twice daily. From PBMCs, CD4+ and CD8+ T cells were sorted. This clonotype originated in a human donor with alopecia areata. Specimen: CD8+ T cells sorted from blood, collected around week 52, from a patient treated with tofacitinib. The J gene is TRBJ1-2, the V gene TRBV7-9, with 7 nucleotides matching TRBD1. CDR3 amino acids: CASTRQGSYGYTF. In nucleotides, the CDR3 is TGTGCCAGCACTCGACAGGGAAGCTATGGCTACACCTTC.